The next 20 T cell receptor beta chains were all read from a single sample in a study of molecular identifiers for immune sequencing clone quantification. A single record per CDR3 protein comes from TCRdb applying MiXCR to the PCR reads. The table records about half a million distinct CDR3 sequences, about a fifth of them present only once. Sequencing used naive CD8+ T cells from blood, with Jurkat cell RNA spiked in. The subset: FACS-sorted CD8+CD4-CCR7+CD45RA+ naive T cells. These receptors were obtained from a human donor in good health. Some libraries in this study had Jurkat cell RNA spiked in.

Details on this clonotype: A read error is possible here, since a much larger clone lies one base away. This sequence joins TRBV21-1 and TRBJ2-2; TRBD1, the table's D call, lacks a check against the DNA. TRBV21-1 is labeled a pseudogene. The CDR3 sequence is 15 residues long. The CDR3 protein is CAGSNGTENTGELFF. For the CDR3, the DNA is TGTGCCGGCAGCAACGGGACAGAAAACACCGGGGAGCTGTTTTTT.

Notes on this clonotype: A much larger clone differs from this one at a single base, so this may be a read error. The rearrangement links TRBV6-5 to TRBJ2-5, with D possibly matching TRBD2 (6 bases). The CDR3 is 15 amino acids. CDR1 is MNHEY and CDR2 is SVGAGI in the germline V gene. CDR3: CAGSPRLGFRETQYF. The CDR3 DNA is TGTGCCGGCAGCCCCCGACTAGGGTTCAGAGAGACCCAGTACTTC.

The table lists this clonotype with a few counts. The chain recombines TRBV5-6 with TRBJ2-1; D may correspond to TRBD1 or TRBD2 (5 bases each). The CDR3 sequence is 14 residues long. V lost 3 bases and J 10 bases, leaving 17 bases between the germline ends. Germline V lookup: CDR1 SGHDT, CDR2 YYEEEE. CDR3 bases: TGTGCCAGCAGCTCCCGGACAAGGTGGGGGGAGCAGTTCTTC. It translates to CASSSRTRWGEQFF.

Remarks on this clonotype: Since a much larger clone is just one base distant, this may be a read error. The chain couples TRBV3-1 to TRBJ1-1, with D unresolved. This CDR3 region has 13 residues. Germline CDR1 reads LGHDT; CDR2 reads YNNKEL (reference sequence). In DNA, the CDR3 is TGTGCCAGCAGCCAAGGTGCTGGATTTGAAGTTTTCTTT. Translated, it gives CASSQGAGFEVFF. The whole variable domain, filled in from reference TRBV3-1 and TRBJ1-1, reads DTAVSQTPKYLVTQMGNDKSIKCEQNLGHDTMYWYKQDSKKFLKIMFSYNNKELIINETVPNRFSPKSPDKAHLNLHINSLELGDSAVYFCASSQGAGFEVFFGQGTRLTVV.

There are many counts of this clonotype. V and J are TRBV2 and TRBJ1-5; D unclear. Trimming shortened V by 7 bases and J by 0 bases, and 10 bases separated the two germline ends. Germline V gene lookup returns CDR1 SNHLY and CDR2 FYNNEI. The CDR3 totals 14 residues. The CDR3 DNA reads TGTGCCAGCATGGAGAACCTTAGCAATCAGCCCCAGCATTTT. This sequence encodes CASMENLSNQPQHF.

This chain connects TRBV6-1 to TRBJ1-1, with D possibly being TRBD1 (6 bases). CDR3 length: 15 amino acids. Trimming removed 8 bases from V and 2 bases from J, with 18 bases in between. Germline assignment: CDR1 MNHNS and CDR2 SASEGT. This chain's CDR3 is CASGNTGIGNTEAFF. CDR3 coding DNA: TGTGCCAGCGGTAATACAGGGATTGGAAACACTGAAGCTTTCTTT.

This clonotype was detected a few times. The chain recombines TRBV28 with TRBJ1-1, with a tentative D call TRBD1 (5 bases). CDR3 length: 17 residues. Germline-derived CDR1 and CDR2 are MDHEN and SYDVKM. The V and J ends lost 6 bases and 0 bases respectively, with 20 bases between them. In DNA, the CDR3 is TGTGCCAGCAGCGGCGGGCAGGGACTTTTGATGAACACTGAAGCTTTCTTT. Its translation is CASSGGQGLLMNTEAFF.

This chain uses TRBV9 with TRBJ2-7; D might be TRBD1 (6 bases). The CDR3 loop spans 12 amino acids. V lost 3 bases to trimming and J lost 7 bases, with 11 bases between them. The germline CDR1 and CDR2 sequences are SGDLS and YYNGEE. This CDR3 is CASSAGTPEQYF. The CDR3, as DNA: TGTGCCAGCAGCGCCGGGACACCTGAGCAGTACTTC.

There are a few counts of this clonotype. The rearrangement uses TRBV10-3 and TRBJ1-5; perhaps TRBD1 as D (6 bases). CDR1 is ENHRY, CDR2 SYGVKD, per germline. CDR3 length: 15 amino acids. The V end was cut by 7 bases, the J end by 0 bases, with 13 bases between. The CDR3 bases are TGTGCCATCACCTTTACAGGGTATAGCAATCAGCCCCAGCATTTT. It yields the protein CAITFTGYSNQPQHF.

This clonotype was detected only a few times. V usage is TRBV19 and J usage is TRBJ2-3, with D perhaps matching TRBD2 (6 bases). CDR3 length equals 16 residues. Trimming shortened V by 2 bases and J by 2 bases, and 14 bases separated the two germline ends. Germline V lookup: CDR1 LNHDA, CDR2 SQIVND (reference sequence). CDR3 loop: CASSIRGRTTTDTQYF. The DNA of the CDR3 is TGTGCCAGTAGTATACGGGGACGGACTACCACAGATACGCAGTATTTT.

The rearrangement uses TRBV6-5 and TRBJ2-7; 11 nucleotides align to TRBD2. The V gene's germline CDR1 is MNHEY and CDR2 SVGAGI. The trim removed 0 bases at V and 2 bases at J, leaving 9 bases unmatched. The length of the CDR3 is 18 residues. CDR3 region: CASSYSIFRSGRAYEQYF. DNA of the CDR3: TGTGCCAGCAGTTACTCGATATTCCGTAGCGGGAGGGCCTACGAGCAGTACTTC.

This clonotype was counted once. Since a much larger clone is just one base distant, this may be a read error. This chain uses TRBV7-9 with TRBJ2-1, with D perhaps matching TRBD1 (5 bases). Trimming pared 3 bases from V and 9 bases from J, leaving 15 bases between. The germline gives CDR1 SEHNR, CDR2 FQNEAQ (reference sequence). This CDR3 region has 14 residues. The CDR3 DNA is TGTGCCAGCAGCTTCCAAATCCAGGGTCTTGAGCAGTTCTTC. This gives the protein CASSFQIQGLEQFF. The full variable domain, with the rest looked up from reference TRBV7-9 and TRBJ2-1, is DTGVSQNPRHKITKRGQNVTFRCDPISEHNRLYWYRQTLGQGPEFLTYFQNEAQLEKSRLLSDRFSAERPKGSFSTLEIQRTEQGDSAMYLCASSFQIQGLEQFFGPGTRLTVL.

This clonotype was seen a handful of times. The chain combines TRBV12-3 or TRBV12-4 with TRBJ1-6; perhaps TRBD1 as D (5 bases). V was cut by 5 bases and J by 8 bases, with 13 bases left in between. CDR3 size: 14 residues. CDR3 nucleotide sequence: TGTGCCAGCAGTCGGGGACCCTCAGATTCACCCCTCCACTTT. Amino acids: CASSRGPSDSPLHF.

Comments on this clonotype: A read error may produce the germline difference seen at one junction end. V is TRBV7-9 and J is TRBJ1-5, with D unclear. The CDR3 length is 14 residues. Germline CDR1 SEHNR, CDR2 FQNEAQ (reference sequence). In DNA, the CDR3 is TGTGCCAGCAGCGTAGCCGTGGGAGATCAGCCCCAGCGTTTT. It encodes CASSVAVGDQPQRF.

The J gene is TRBJ2-1, the V gene TRBV19; D call uncertain. V was shortened by 3 bases and J by 8 bases, with 11 bases between the two germline ends. The CDR3 consists of 13 residues. Germline values: CDR1 LNHDA, CDR2 SQIVND (reference sequence). For the CDR3, the DNA is TGTGCCAGTAGTATCGGGCCCCTAGATGAGCAGTTCTTC. Translated, it gives CASSIGPLDEQFF.

Concerning this clonotype: The junction and the germline gene differ at one end; a read error may be behind it. The chain employs TRBV5-3 and TRBJ2-3; D gene unclear. TRBV5-3 is filed as an ORF, its function uncertain. This CDR3 comprises 16 residues. This CDR3 is CASSSDWVGGTDTQYF. The CDR3 DNA sequence: TGTGCCAGCAGCTCTGACTGGGTGGGTGGCACAGATACGCAGTATTTT.

The rearrangement links TRBV30 to TRBJ1-5; possibly TRBD1 for D (6 bases). V lost 5 bases to trimming and J lost 4 bases, with 9 bases between them. CDR1 GTSNPN and CDR2 SVGIG come from the germline V gene (reference sequence). CDR3 size: 12 residues. The CDR3 region has the DNA TGTGCCTGGGGTCAGGGGAATCAGCCCCAGCATTTT. Translating gives CAWGQGNQPQHF.

This clonotype was recorded only once. Germline and junction disagree at one end, which may indicate a read error. The J gene is TRBJ2-7, the V gene TRBV28, with TRBD2 matching over 13 bases. Germline CDR1 MDHEN, CDR2 SYDVKM. The CDR3 has 15 amino acids. CDR3 loop: CANSSGLAGAYEQYF. CDR3 sequence (DNA): TGTGCCAACAGTTCCGGACTAGCGGGAGCCTACGAGCAGTACTTC.

As to this clonotype: It is likely a read error, because the conserved phenylalanine at the end of the CDR3 is missing. The DNA is left out, because the CDR3 cannot be placed on it with certainty; the CDR3 is given as TCRdb lists it. V usage is TRBV6-2 or TRBV6-3 and J usage is TRBJ1-1. The CDR3 is 11 residues long, counting both termini. Germline-derived CDR1 and CDR2 are MNHEY and SVGEGT. The CDR3 sequence is CASSRYTEAFL.

In its sample, this clonotype was seen many times. The V call is TRBV4-2, the J call TRBJ2-1; D ambiguous. The CDR3 is made up of 11 amino acids. The germline gives CDR1 LGHNA, CDR2 YNFKEQ. V was cut by 3 bases and J by 5 bases, with 2 bases left in between. In nucleotides, the CDR3 is TGTGCCAGCAGCCAGGACAATGAGCAGTTCTTC. The encoded protein is CASSQDNEQFF.